The 20 T cell receptor beta chains presented below share a single source sample, sequenced in a study of T cell repertoires in cytomegalovirus infection. In TCRdb, the reads were re-called with MiXCR into one record per CDR3 protein. This table has approximately 500,000 distinct CDR3 sequences, less than 30% appearing once. Sequencing was done on a sample of PBMCs. These TCRs come from a human donor in good health (CMV status not recorded). Some clones in this sample may be carry-over from other donors' samples.

This sequence joins TRBV7-9 and TRBJ1-1; 7 bases match TRBD1. This CDR3 has 15 amino acids. Germline lookup yields CDR1 SEHNR and CDR2 FQNEAQ (reference sequence). V was pared by 3 bases and J by 0 bases, with 4 bases of the junction left unmatched. CDR3 loop: CASSFSGQLNTEAFF. The CDR3 DNA is TGTGCCAGCAGCTTTTCGGGACAGCTGAACACTGAAGCTTTCTTT.

This chain links TRBV24-1 with TRBJ1-3; 7 bases are shared with TRBD1. V trimming: 4 bases; J trimming: 4 bases; junction bases outside the gene matches: 6. Germline V gene data show CDR1 as KGHDR and CDR2 as SFDVKD. The CDR3 is 15 residues long. CDR3 protein: CATSEPRGQGNTIYF. In nucleotides, the CDR3 is TGTGCCACCAGTGAACCGAGGGGACAGGGAAACACCATATATTTT.

The CDR3 here is CASSPVGGLTGELFF. The CDR3 region has the DNA TGTGCCAGCAGCCCAGTCGGGGGCCTGACCGGGGAGCTGTTTTTT. The chain employs TRBV14 and TRBJ2-2; D assignment may be TRBD1 or TRBD2 (6 bases each). Trimming removed 4 bases at V and 5 bases at J, with 14 bases between. The V gene's germline CDR1 is SGHDN and CDR2 FVKESK. This CDR3 has 15 amino acids.

The V gene is TRBV7-6, the J gene TRBJ1-1; TRBD1 agrees at 12 bases. Germline loops: CDR1 SGHVS, CDR2 FNYEAQ. V dropped 6 bases and J dropped 0; count of bases not matched to a gene: 14. This CDR3 is built from 19 residues. The CDR3 reads CASRSQPGQGAGLNTEAFF. CDR3 coding DNA: TGTGCCAGCAGGTCTCAGCCGGGACAGGGGGCTGGATTGAACACTGAAGCTTTCTTT.

V is TRBV7-2 and J is TRBJ1-2; D unresolved. The CDR3 contains 14 residues. Germline lookup yields CDR1 SGHTA and CDR2 FQGNSA. Between the trimmed V and J ends, which lost 3 bases and 4 bases, there was a span of 12 bases. CDR3 DNA sequence: TGTGCCAGCAGCTTCCCGCAGAAACCCTATGGCTACACCTTC. This sequence encodes CASSFPQKPYGYTF.

This clonotype was recorded once. CDR3 sequence: CASSWTQVQETQYF. CDR3 DNA sequence: TGTGCCAGCAGTTGGACACAAGTGCAAGAGACCCAGTACTTC. The V call is TRBV12-3 or TRBV12-4, the J call TRBJ2-5, with a weak D call TRBD1 (5 bases). This CDR3 is 14 amino acids long. The V gene lost 4 bases and the J gene lost 2 bases, with 11 bases spanning the gap.

V and J are TRBV6-2 or TRBV6-3 and TRBJ2-2; no clear D gene. Trimming cost V 2 bases and J 2 bases, with 9 bases left between them. This CDR3 is built from 15 residues. Germline V CDR1 and CDR2: MNHEY, SVGEGT. In nucleotides, the CDR3 is TGTGCCAGCAGTTACAGGGCCCCTAACACCGGGGAGCTGTTTTTT. It specifies CASSYRAPNTGELFF.

The chain is built from TRBV4-1 and TRBJ1-1, with 8 bases identical to TRBD1. The CDR3 runs to 13 residues. The V gene end was trimmed by 3 bases and the J gene end by 6 bases; junction bases not matched to a gene: 3. CDR1 MGHRA and CDR2 YSYEKL come from the germline V gene. DNA of the CDR3: TGCGCCAGCAGCCATACAGGGGGTTCTGAAGCTTTCTTT. As protein: CASSHTGGSEAFF.

There are a few counts of this clonotype. V usage is TRBV7-2 and J usage is TRBJ2-2; 7 bases align to TRBD1. Germline CDR1 is SGHTA and CDR2 is FQGNSA. V dropped 7 bases and J dropped 4; count of bases not matched to a gene: 3. This CDR3 is 13 amino acids long. The CDR3 reads CASTRDSTGELFF. The CDR3 DNA reads TGTGCCAGCACCCGGGACAGCACCGGGGAGCTGTTTTTT.

There are a few counts of this clonotype. The gene calls are TRBV5-5 and TRBJ1-1; no definite D call. CDR3 length equals 11 residues. The germline CDR1 and CDR2 sequences are SGHKS and YYEKEE (reference sequence). The V gene lost 4 bases and the J gene lost 5 bases, with 6 bases spanning the gap. The CDR3 reads CASSRITEAFF. CDR3 DNA sequence: TGTGCCAGCAGCCGAATTACTGAAGCTTTCTTT.

The rearrangement joins TRBV5-4 to TRBJ1-1; no clear D gene. V was shortened by 1 base and J by 0 bases, with 7 bases between the two germline ends. This CDR3 is built from 14 residues. Germline V gene lookup returns CDR1 SGHNT and CDR2 YYREEE (reference sequence). CDR3 residues: CASSLYLMNTEAFF. CDR3 nucleotides: TGTGCCAGCAGCTTGTACCTGATGAACACTGAAGCTTTCTTT.

V is TRBV7-9 and J is TRBJ2-7; D is undetermined. Germline V lookup: CDR1 SEHNR, CDR2 FQNEAQ (reference sequence). Trimming stripped 0 bases from V and 7 bases from J, with 4 bases between. The CDR3 extends over 11 amino acids. The CDR3 loop reads CASSLAQEQYF. The CDR3 DNA reads TGTGCCAGCAGCTTAGCACAGGAGCAGTACTTC.

This clonotype was detected a few times. The genes are TRBV28 and TRBJ2-5; 10 nucleotides align to TRBD1. V gave up 5 bases and J gave up 5 bases; unmatched junction bases: 5. The CDR3 spans 14 residues. Germline V lookup: CDR1 MDHEN, CDR2 SYDVKM. The CDR3 protein is CASSVGTGAETQYF. In DNA form, the CDR3 reads TGTGCCAGCAGTGTAGGGACAGGGGCCGAGACCCAGTACTTC.

In its sample, this clonotype was seen many times. This chain uses TRBV7-2 with TRBJ2-5; the match to TRBD2 covers 9 bases. V shed 4 bases, J shed 5 bases, and the junction held 8 bases outside the gene matches. CDR1 and CDR2 (germline): SGHTA, FQGNSA. CDR3 length: 15 residues. The DNA of the CDR3 is TGTGCCAGCAGCTCGGGACTAGCTAGCGTGGAGACCCAGTACTTC. It translates to CASSSGLASVETQYF.

This rearrangement joins TRBV7-9 to TRBJ2-1, with 11 bases aligning to TRBD2. V lost 3 bases and J lost 6; bases outside the gene matches: 7. Germline CDR1 reads SEHNR; CDR2 reads FQNEAQ (reference sequence). The CDR3 covers 16 residues. In DNA, the CDR3 is TGTGCCAGCAGCTTGACACTAGCGGGAGCCCGCAATGAGCAGTTCTTC. Translation gives CASSLTLAGARNEQFF.

V and J are TRBV9 and TRBJ1-2; D not certain. V was cut by 4 bases and J by 4 bases, with 8 bases left in between. Germline V lookup: CDR1 SGDLS, CDR2 YYNGEE. CDR3 length equals 12 residues. The CDR3 sequence: CASSPLVYGYTF. CDR3 DNA: TGTGCCAGCAGCCCCCTGGTCTATGGCTACACCTTC.

J is TRBJ1-1 and V is TRBV12-3 or TRBV12-4, with 9 nucleotides matching TRBD1. The V and J ends lost 1 base and 1 base, in that order; junction bases with no gene match: 7. The length of the CDR3 is 17 residues. The CDR3 DNA reads TGTGCCAGCAGTTTAGTAGAGGGACAGGGCACGAACACTGAAGCTTTCTTT. Amino acid sequence: CASSLVEGQGTNTEAFF.

This clonotype was recorded many times. V gene TRBV7-6 combines with J gene TRBJ2-3, with a tentative D call TRBD2 (6 bases). The CDR3 runs 16 residues. CDR1 and CDR2 from the germline V gene are SGHVS and FNYEAQ. Trimming cost V 5 bases and J 6 bases, with 21 bases left between them. CDR3 region: CASSPSSGVGRDTQYF. CDR3 DNA: TGTGCCAGCAGCCCGTCCTCGGGAGTCGGTAGGGATACGCAGTATTTT.

In this sample, this clonotype turned up a few times. The chain combines TRBV7-9 with TRBJ2-5; TRBD2 agrees at 12 bases. The CDR3 runs 16 residues. Germline trimming cut 6 bases from V and 1 base from J; bases unmatched to any gene: 6. Germline V lookup: CDR1 SEHNR, CDR2 FQNEAQ (reference sequence). The CDR3 here is CASRPTSGGSQETQYF. CDR3 coding DNA: TGTGCCAGCAGACCAACTAGCGGGGGGAGCCAAGAGACCCAGTACTTC. Using reference TRBV7-9 and TRBJ2-5 for the parts outside the CDR3, the full variable domain is DTGVSQNPRHKITKRGQNVTFRCDPISEHNRLYWYRQTLGQGPEFLTYFQNEAQLEKSRLLSDRFSAERPKGSFSTLEIQRTEQGDSAMYLCASRPTSGGSQETQYFGPGTRLLVL.

The genes are TRBV7-3 and TRBJ2-1; 13 positions agree with TRBD2. Germline V gene sequence: CDR1 SGHTA, CDR2 FQGTGA. The CDR3 is 17 amino acids. V lost 3 bases, J lost 3 bases, and 5 bases stayed unmatched. CDR3 residues: CASSFGTSGMGYNEQFF. DNA for the CDR3: TGTGCCAGCAGCTTTGGGACTAGCGGGATGGGCTACAATGAGCAGTTCTTC.